Described below is a single T cell receptor beta chain sequence and its context. What it recognizes is unknown. This sample is drawn from a study of cytomegalovirus exposure and HLA in healthy donors. This CDR3 is 15 amino acids long. Germline loops: CDR1 MNHEY, CDR2 SVGAGI. Trimming took 5 bases from V and 2 from J; bases not matched to a gene: 6. PCR amplification relied on 60 Vbeta primers (plus 13 Jbeta primers). Generated by immunoSEQ multiplex PCR, the TCRdb table keeps only in-frame clones and is missing some. Of approximately 260,000 clones detected, roughly four fifths appear once; the ten largest clones hold approximately 2%. Study-wide findings and caveats: A previous analysis found most TCR beta V segments productive roughly 87% or roughly 30% of the time.

This clonotype was obtained from a woman between 35 and 50 years old in good health and CMV-seropositive. The specimen sequenced was PBMCs. V usage is TRBV6-5 and J usage is TRBJ2-1, with 7 nucleotides matching TRBD2. As DNA, the CDR3 is TGTGCCAGCAGTCTAGCGGATACCACCTACAATGAGCAGTTCTTC. Translated: CASSLADTTYNEQFF.